Listed here is a single TCR beta chain. This sample is drawn from a study of blood T cell repertoires in COVID-19. Background on the study: The study drew acute and convalescent COVID-19 samples from the United States, Italy and Spain. Sample material is recorded as cDNA or gDNA derived from T cells, B-cell-depleted T cells, or PBMCs.

The CDR3 consists of 16 residues. V shed 0 bases, J shed 4 bases, and the junction held 5 bases outside the gene matches. Germline CDR1 and CDR2: SGHRS and YFSETQ. Under the authors' procedure: Nucleated cell number was recorded as an estimate derived from reference gene primer amplification. The repertoire was sequenced with immunoSEQ multiplex PCR; TCRdb's copy has only in-frame clones and lacks some. V and J calls and clone size follow that table, whereas D and trimming were derived from the DNA. The table has about 370,000 clones, about 89% seen once. Followed longitudinally, the Seattle patients had been enrolled during active infection.

Material: peripheral blood. V gene TRBV5-1 combines with J gene TRBJ1-5, with 9 nucleotides matching TRBD1. This receptor was obtained from a woman aged 25 to 39 with COVID-19, enrolled during active disease. The CDR3 spells CASSLEPGTGNQPQHF. CDR3 DNA sequence: TGCGCCAGCAGCTTGGAACCCGGGACAGGGAATCAGCCCCAGCATTTT. Full variable domain (rest looked up from reference TRBV5-1 and TRBJ1-5): KAGVTQTPRYLIKTRGQQVTLSCSPISGHRSVSWYQQTPGQGLQFLFEYFSETQRNKGNFPGRFSGRQFSNSRSEMNVSTLELGDSALYLCASSLEPGTGNQPQHFGDGTRLSIL.